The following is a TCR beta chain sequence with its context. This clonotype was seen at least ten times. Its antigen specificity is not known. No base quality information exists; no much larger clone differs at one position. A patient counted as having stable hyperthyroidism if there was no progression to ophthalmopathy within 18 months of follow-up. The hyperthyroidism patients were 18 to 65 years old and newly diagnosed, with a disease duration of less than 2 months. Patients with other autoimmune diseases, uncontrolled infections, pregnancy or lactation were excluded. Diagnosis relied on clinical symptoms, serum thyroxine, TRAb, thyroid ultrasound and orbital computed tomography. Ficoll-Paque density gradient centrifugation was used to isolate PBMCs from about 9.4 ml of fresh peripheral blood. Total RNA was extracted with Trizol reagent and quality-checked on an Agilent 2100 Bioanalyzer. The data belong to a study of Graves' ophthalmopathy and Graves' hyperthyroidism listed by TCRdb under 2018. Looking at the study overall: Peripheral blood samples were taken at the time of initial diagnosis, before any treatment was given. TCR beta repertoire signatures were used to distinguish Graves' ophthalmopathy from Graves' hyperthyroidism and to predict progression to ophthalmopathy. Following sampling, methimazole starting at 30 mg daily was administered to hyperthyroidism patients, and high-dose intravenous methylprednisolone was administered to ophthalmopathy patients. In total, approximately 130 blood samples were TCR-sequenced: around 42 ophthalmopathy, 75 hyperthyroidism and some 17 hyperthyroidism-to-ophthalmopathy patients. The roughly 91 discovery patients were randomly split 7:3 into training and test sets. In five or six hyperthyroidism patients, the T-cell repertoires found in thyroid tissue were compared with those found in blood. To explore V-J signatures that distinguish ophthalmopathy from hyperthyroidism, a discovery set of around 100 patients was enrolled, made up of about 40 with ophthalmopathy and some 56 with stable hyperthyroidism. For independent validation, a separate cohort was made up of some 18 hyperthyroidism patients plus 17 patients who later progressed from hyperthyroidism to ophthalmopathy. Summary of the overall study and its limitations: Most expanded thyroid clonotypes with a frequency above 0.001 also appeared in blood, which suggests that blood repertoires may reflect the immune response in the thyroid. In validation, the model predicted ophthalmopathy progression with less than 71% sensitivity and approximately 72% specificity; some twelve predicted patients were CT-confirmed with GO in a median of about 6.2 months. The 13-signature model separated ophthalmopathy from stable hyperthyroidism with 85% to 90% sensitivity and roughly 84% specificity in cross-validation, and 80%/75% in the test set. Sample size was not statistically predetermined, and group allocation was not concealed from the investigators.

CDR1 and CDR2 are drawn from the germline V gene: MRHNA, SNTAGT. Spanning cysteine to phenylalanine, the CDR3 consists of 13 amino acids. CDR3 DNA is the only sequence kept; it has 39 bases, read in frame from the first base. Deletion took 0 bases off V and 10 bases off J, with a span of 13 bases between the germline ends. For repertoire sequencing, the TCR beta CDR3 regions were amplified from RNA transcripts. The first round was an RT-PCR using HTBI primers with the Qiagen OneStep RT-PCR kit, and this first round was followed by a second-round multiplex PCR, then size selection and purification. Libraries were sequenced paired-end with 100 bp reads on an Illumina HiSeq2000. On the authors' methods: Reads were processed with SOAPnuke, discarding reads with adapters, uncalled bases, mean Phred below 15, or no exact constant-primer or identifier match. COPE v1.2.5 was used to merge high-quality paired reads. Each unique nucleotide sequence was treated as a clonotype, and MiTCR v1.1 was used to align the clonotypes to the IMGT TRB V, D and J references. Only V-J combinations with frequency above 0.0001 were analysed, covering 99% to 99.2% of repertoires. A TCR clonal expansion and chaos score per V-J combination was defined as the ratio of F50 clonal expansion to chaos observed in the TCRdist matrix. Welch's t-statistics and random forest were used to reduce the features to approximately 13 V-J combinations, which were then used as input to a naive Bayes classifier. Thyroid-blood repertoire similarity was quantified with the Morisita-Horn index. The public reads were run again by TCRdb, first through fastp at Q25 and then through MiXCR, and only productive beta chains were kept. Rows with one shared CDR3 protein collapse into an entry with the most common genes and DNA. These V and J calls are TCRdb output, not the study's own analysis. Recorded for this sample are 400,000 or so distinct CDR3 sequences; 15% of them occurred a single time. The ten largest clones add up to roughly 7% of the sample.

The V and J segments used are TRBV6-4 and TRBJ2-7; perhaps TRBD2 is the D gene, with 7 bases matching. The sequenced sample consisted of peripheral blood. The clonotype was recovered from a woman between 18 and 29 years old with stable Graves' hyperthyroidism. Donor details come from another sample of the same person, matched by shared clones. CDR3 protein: CASSDSRGGRQYF. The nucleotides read TGTGCCAGCAGTGACTCAAGGGGGGGACGACAGTACTTC.